These T cell receptor beta chains were read from a single sample in a study of blood T cell repertoires in COVID-19. The table came from immunoSEQ multiplex PCR; TCRdb's copy has only in-frame clones and leaves some out. Of over 60,000 clones listed, just under 90% were seen once; the top ten hold 6% to 8%. The sequenced sample consisted of peripheral blood. Receptors originate from an elderly woman with active COVID-19. Both conserved end residues are part of each CDR3. A D gene is named only where the DNA matches it firmly. Size is stated for part of the rows, as once, few or many counts, or as a class when the clone is expanded.

cdr3_nt cdr3_aa clone_size j_call v_call d_call
TGTGCCACCAGTGACCCCTCGGCAGGAGCGGACCTAAGCACAGATACGCAGTATTTT CATSDPSAGADLSTDTQYF NA TRBJ2-3 TRBV24-1 NA
TGTGCCAGCGCTAGAAATCCTAGCGGGAGGGCCTGGTCCTACAATGAGCAGTTCTTC CASARNPSGRAWSYNEQFF NA TRBJ2-1 TRBV14 TRBD2
TGTGCCATCAGTGAGGGTAGCGGGCTTAACACCGGGGAGCTGTTTTTT CAISEGSGLNTGELFF NA TRBJ2-2 TRBV10-3 TRBD2
TGTGCCAGCAGCTTTAGCGGGAGGGCGTTCATATACTTC CASSFSGRAFIYF NA TRBJ2-4 TRBV3-1/TRBV3-2 TRBD2
TGTGCCAGCAGTTTGCGTCCCCCCCTAACTAATGAAAAACTGTTTTTT CASSLRPPLTNEKLFF once TRBJ1-4 TRBV27 NA
TGTGCCAGCAGTGACGGGGCAGGGGGTGTCTACGAGCAGTACTTC CASSDGAGGVYEQYF NA TRBJ2-7 TRBV2 TRBD1
TGCGCCAGCAGCAAGGGACTAGCGGGAGGGGTAGAGACCCAGTACTTC CASSKGLAGGVETQYF NA TRBJ2-5 TRBV4-3 TRBD2
TGTGCCAGTATGACGGGACACTTCGTCCCTGGGAATCAGCCCCAGCATTTT CASMTGHFVPGNQPQHF NA TRBJ1-5 TRBV19 NA
TGTGCCAGCAGTGACGGAGGGCCCTTTGCCTACGAGCAGTACTTC CASSDGGPFAYEQYF NA TRBJ2-7 TRBV6-1 NA
TGTGCCAGCAGTCCTAGTTCACCAGGGGGCCGGAGGGAGCTGTTTTTT CASSPSSPGGRRELFF NA TRBJ2-2 TRBV7-9 TRBD1
TGTGCCATCAGTGAGTCGCCCGCAGGGTTGAATTTCGAGCAGTACTTC CAISESPAGLNFEQYF NA TRBJ2-7 TRBV10-3 NA
TGTGCCACCAGCAGAGCCGGGACAGGCGGCGAGACCCAGTACTTC CATSRAGTGGETQYF NA TRBJ2-5 TRBV15 TRBD1
TGTGCCAGCAGCGATTCCAGGGGGCGCGGGGTTCACGAGCAGTACTTC CASSDSRGRGVHEQYF NA TRBJ2-7 TRBV7-9 TRBD1
TGTGCCACCAGTGATCCGGGAGGGAGCTCCTACAATGAGCAGTTCTTC CATSDPGGSSYNEQFF NA TRBJ2-1 TRBV24-1 TRBD2
TGTGCCAGCAGCCTCGCACGGAGCACAGATACGCAGTATTTT CASSLARSTDTQYF NA TRBJ2-3 TRBV7-8 NA
TGCGCCAGCAGCCTTGAGCCGGGGACAAACACTGAAGCTTTCTTT CASSLEPGTNTEAFF NA TRBJ1-1 TRBV4-3 NA
TGCGCCAGCTATAGGACAGGGGACACTGAAGCTTTCTTT CASYRTGDTEAFF NA TRBJ1-1 TRBV5-1 TRBD1
TGCAGTGCTAGAGGGACTAGTGGGCAGTATTTT CSARGTSGQYF NA TRBJ2-3 TRBV20-1 TRBD2
TGTGCCAGCAGCTCCGGGAAGGGGAGGACAGATACGCAGTATTTT CASSSGKGRTDTQYF NA TRBJ2-3 TRBV11-3 NA
TGTGCCAGCAGGGGGGCTGGCTCCTACGAGCAGTACTTC CASRGAGSYEQYF few TRBJ2-7 TRBV7-2 NA
TGTGCCAGCAGCACTAACTTTGATGAGCAGTTCTTC CASSTNFDEQFF once TRBJ2-1 TRBV28 NA
TGTGCCAGCAGCCGTCGGGATTTCCAAGAGACCCAGTACTTC CASSRRDFQETQYF once TRBJ2-5 TRBV5-4 NA